This record covers a single T cell receptor (beta chain). What it binds is not known. The study profiled TCR beta VDJ and CDR3 using genomic DNA as template. TCRdb re-called the reads with MiXCR, one entry per CDR3 protein. Among roughly 170,000 distinct CDR3 sequences listed, 45% to 60% were seen once. This specimen comes from a study of CD8+CD57+ T cells in acquired aplastic anemia. This CDR3 spans 15 amino acids. The J segment lost 4 bases and the V segment lost 7 bases, leaving 11 bases of the junction unmatched. From germline, CDR1 is MNHNS and CDR2 SASEGT. General study points: Shared by patients and controls, 25 to 30 CD8+ CDR3s were abundant in patients. Significance was not reached for CD8+ Simpson's diversity between patients and controls.

Patients who underwent sequencing had shown CD8+CD57+ cell expansion by flow cytometry. Each patient carried a diagnosis of severe acquired aplastic anemia. Patients had not yet gotten any therapy when their blood was taken for sampling. This chain joins TRBV6-1 and TRBJ1-2; TRBD1 matches 8 bases. The sequencing input was sorted CD4+, CD8+, or CD8+CD57+ T cells (not recorded which) from PBMCs. The receptor comes from a human donor with aplastic anemia. In DNA, the CDR3 is TGTGCCAGCAATCCAACCGGGACAGGACCCTATGGCTACACCTTC. It is translated as CASNPTGTGPYGYTF.